A single sample gave rise to the 31 T cell receptor beta chains below, sequenced in a study of blood T cells in healthy people across ages. The authors ran a second PCR of 7 to 11 cycles using a sample-barcoded 5' primer and a J-beta primer mix. TCRdb independently ran MiXCR on the 5' RACE reads; one entry per CDR3 protein. The sample has around 780,000 distinct CDR3 sequences; roughly 50% are singletons. The sample comprised blood. These TCRs come from a man aged 40-50 years in good health.

This clonotype was observed a handful of times. The chain joins TRBV29-1 to TRBJ2-3; no clear D. Looked up from germline, CDR1 is SQVTM and CDR2 is ANQGSEA. The CDR3 is made up of 12 amino acids. V lost 7 bases, J lost 6 bases, and 14 bases lay in between. CDR3 protein: CSAPRTSDTQYF. CDR3 sequence (DNA): TGCAGCGCACCGCGGACGTCGGATACGCAGTATTTT.

A word on this clonotype: At one boundary the junction diverges from the germline segment, which might be a read error. The genes are TRBV7-6 and TRBJ2-5, with D possibly matching TRBD1 (6 bases). The DNA end favors TRBJ2-7, so the J call may be wrong. Per germline, CDR1 SGHVS and CDR2 FNYEAQ. CDR3 length: 13 amino acids. Here the CDR3 DNA reads TGTGCCGGCAGCTGGAAACAGGGCTACGAGCAGTACTTC. Protein product: CAGSWKQGYEQYF.

The rearrangement joins TRBV20-1 to TRBJ2-7; TRBD2 aligns across 7 bases. The V gene's germline CDR1 is DFQATT and CDR2 SNEGSKA (reference sequence). The CDR3 totals 14 residues. V lost 4 bases to trimming and J lost 2 bases; unmatched junction nucleotides: 8. Here the CDR3 reads CSAIRTSGPYEQYF. CDR3 bases: TGCAGTGCTATAAGGACTAGTGGTCCCTACGAGCAGTACTTC.

This chain uses TRBV7-3 with TRBJ1-5; TRBD1 might be the D (5 bases). Germline CDR1 SGHTA, CDR2 FQGTGA. This CDR3 comprises 16 residues. The V end was cut by 5 bases, the J end by 4 bases, with 18 bases between. As DNA, the CDR3 is TGTGCCAGCAGCCGTGGGGACGTTTGGGGGAATCAGCCCCAGCATTTT. Translating gives CASSRGDVWGNQPQHF.

There are a few counts of this clonotype. The chain is built from TRBV28 and TRBJ2-4; the match to TRBD1 covers 8 bases. The J call may not be correct, given that the DNA end is closer to TRBJ2-7. CDR1 is MDHEN and CDR2 is SYDVKM in the germline V gene. This CDR3 is 11 amino acids long. CDR3 sequence reads: CASNGQGEQYF. CDR3 DNA: TGTGCCAGCAATGGACAGGGCGAGCAGTACTTC.

The chain couples TRBV10-2 to TRBJ2-1; TRBD1 matches 9 bases. CDR1 and CDR2 (germline): WSHSY, SAAADI. Trimming at V came to 8 bases and at J to 14 bases, leaving 4 bases not matched to a gene. This CDR3 region has 10 residues. CDR3 nucleotides: TGCGCCAGCCACCGGGACAGGGAGTTCTTC. Translating gives CASHRDREFF.

This clonotype was seen a few times. The V gene is TRBV20-1, the J gene TRBJ2-7, with 7 bases aligning to TRBD1. Germline V gene lookup returns CDR1 DFQATT and CDR2 SNEGSKA (reference sequence). V lost 5 bases and J lost 1; bases outside the gene matches: 5. This CDR3 spans 13 amino acids. CDR3 in amino acids: CSARQGGSYEQYF. CDR3 DNA: TGCAGTGCTCGACAGGGCGGTTCCTACGAGCAGTACTTC.

This clonotype has a handful of counts. The chain links TRBV6-1 to TRBJ2-5; unclear D gene. Germline CDR1 is MNHNS and CDR2 is SASEGT. The germline V and J ends were trimmed by 6 bases and 5 bases, with 16 bases remaining between them. The CDR3 consists of 14 residues. This chain's CDR3 is CASRPGLIGETQYF. The CDR3 bases are TGTGCCAGCAGGCCCGGGTTGATTGGGGAGACCCAGTACTTC.

This chain uses TRBV7-3 with TRBJ2-5; 7 bases line up with TRBD2. In germline, CDR1 is SGHTA, CDR2 FQGTGA. The CDR3 loop spans 14 amino acids. Trimming removed 7 bases from V and 6 bases from J; junction bases left unmatched: 11. CDR3 protein: CASTGPRGDKTQYF. The CDR3 coding sequence is TGTGCCAGCACCGGGCCCCGGGGGGATAAGACCCAGTACTTC. Full variable domain (remainder filled in from reference TRBV7-3 and TRBJ2-5): GAGVSQTPSNKVTEKGKYVELRCDPISGHTALYWYRQSLGQGPEFLIYFQGTGAADDSGLPNDRFFAVRPEGSVSTLKIQRTERGDSAVYLCASTGPRGDKTQYFGPGTRLLVL.

Comment on this clonotype: Compared with germline, one end of the junction differs, possibly owing to a read error. The genes are TRBV5-6 and TRBJ2-7; D is ambiguous. Germline lookup yields CDR1 SGHDT and CDR2 YYEEEE. The CDR3 is 14 amino acids. The CDR3 spells CASSSAVLGREQYF. CDR3 sequence (DNA): TGTGCTAGCAGCTCGGCAGTCCTAGGTCGGGAGCAGTACTTC.

The chain combines TRBV5-1 with TRBJ2-2; D remains ambiguous. CDR1 is SGHRS, CDR2 YFSETQ, per germline. With 4 bases removed from V and 0 bases from J, the gap between germline ends came to 7 bases. The CDR3 runs to 14 residues. CDR3 nucleotide sequence: TGCGCCAGCAGCCCACTGGCGAACACCGGGGAGCTGTTTTTT. This sequence encodes CASSPLANTGELFF.

This clonotype was seen once. The chain combines TRBV4-2 with TRBJ2-5; 10 bases align to TRBD2. The CDR3 length is 17 residues. The junction had 15 bases not matched to a gene; V was cut back by 0 bases and J by 11 bases. In germline, CDR1 is LGHNA, CDR2 YNFKEQ. Here the CDR3 DNA reads TGTGCCAGCAGCCAAGATAAGCGGGAGGGCCCCTTCAATGAGCAGTACTTC. It translates to CASSQDKREGPFNEQYF.

This clonotype showed up just once. V is TRBV6-2 or TRBV6-3 and J is TRBJ1-2; D not certain. CDR1 and CDR2 (germline): MNHEY, SVGEGT. The V and J ends lost 7 bases and 4 bases respectively, with 19 bases between them. There are 15 residues in the CDR3. CDR3 DNA sequence: TGTGCCAGCACCACCCAGACTGCCGCAATCTATGGCTACACCTTC. It yields the protein CASTTQTAAIYGYTF.

The sample holds a few counts of this clonotype. The V gene is TRBV7-2, the J gene TRBJ2-3; D remains unclear. V lost 5 bases to trimming and J lost 2 bases, with 14 bases between them. Germline CDR1 SGHTA, CDR2 FQGNSA. The CDR3 runs 15 residues. The CDR3 nucleotides are TGTGCCAGCAGCCTCACTGGCGGAATCACAGATACGCAGTATTTT. It codes for CASSLTGGITDTQYF.

This sequence joins TRBV7-9 and TRBJ2-6; D is possibly TRBD1 (6 bases). CDR1 is SEHNR, CDR2 FQNEAQ, per germline (reference sequence). The V and J ends lost 7 bases and 5 bases respectively, with 15 bases between them. This CDR3 has 15 residues. CDR3 nucleotides: TGTGCCAGCACCCCACAAGGGGGACGGGCCAACGTCCTGACTTTC. It codes for CASTPQGGRANVLTF.

This chain uses TRBV28 with TRBJ1-1, with D unclear. Trimming cost V 4 bases and J 3 bases, with 18 bases left between them. The CDR3 covers 16 residues. The V gene's germline CDR1 is MDHEN and CDR2 SYDVKM. The CDR3 DNA follows: TGTGCCAGCAGTTCCTCTCCCCGATACGGGCACACTGAAGCTTTCTTT. As protein: CASSSSPRYGHTEAFF.

A few counts support this clonotype. The gene calls are TRBV7-3 and TRBJ2-7, with TRBD1 as a possible D gene (6 bases). Deletions cut 7 bases from V and 3 bases from J, with 19 bases between. CDR3 size: 15 residues. CDR1 and CDR2 (germline): SGHTA, FQGTGA. This chain's CDR3 is CASTPVQHRVYEQYF. CDR3 bases: TGTGCCAGCACCCCCGTCCAGCACAGGGTCTACGAGCAGTACTTC.

This clonotype appeared a single time. This chain joins TRBV19 and TRBJ2-5; weak D call: TRBD2 (6 bases). Germline CDR1 is LNHDA and CDR2 is SQIVND (reference sequence). The ends were cut back, 2 bases at V and 2 bases at J, with 15 bases in the middle. The CDR3 consists of 16 residues. The DNA for the CDR3 is TGTGCCAGTAGTATAAGCGGGCGTTCCCCGCAAGAGACCCAGTACTTC. It translates to CASSISGRSPQETQYF.

V gene TRBV7-6 combines with J gene TRBJ2-7, with D perhaps TRBD2 (5 bases). V lost 1 base, J lost 7 bases, and 14 bases lay in between. The CDR3 contains 14 residues. Germline V gives CDR1 SGHVS, CDR2 FNYEAQ. CDR3 sequence reads: CASSLEGLTGEQYF. CDR3 coding DNA: TGTGCCAGCAGCTTAGAAGGACTCACGGGGGAGCAGTACTTC.

J is TRBJ1-2 and V is TRBV6-4; 11 bases line up with TRBD1. The germline V gene encodes CDR1 MRHNA and CDR2 SNTAGT. V trimming: 0 bases; J trimming: 6 bases; junction bases outside the gene matches: 6. The CDR3 is 16 amino acids. The CDR3 DNA is TGTGCCAGCAGTGACTCGCTCGGGACAGGGGGGAATGGCTACACCTTC. This encodes CASSDSLGTGGNGYTF.

The CDR3 bases are TGTGCCAGCAGTACCGGGACAGGCTATGGCTACACCTTC. Amino acid sequence: CASSTGTGYGYTF. The chain combines TRBV27 with TRBJ1-2, with 8 bases aligning to TRBD1. The CDR3 runs to 13 residues. J lost 4 bases, V lost 5 bases, and 3 bases had no gene match. Germline assignment: CDR1 MNHEY and CDR2 SMNVEV (reference sequence).

The chain employs TRBV25-1 and TRBJ2-5; a possible D gene is TRBD2 (6 bases). The CDR3 extends over 14 amino acids. From germline, CDR1 is MGHDK and CDR2 SYGVNS. V lost 8 bases to trimming and J lost 7 bases, with 20 bases between them. The CDR3 loop reads CASLTGDPLGTQYF. DNA of the CDR3: TGTGCCAGCCTAACGGGGGACCCATTAGGGACCCAGTACTTC.

The V and J genes are TRBV20-1 and TRBJ2-1; TRBD2 is a possible D gene (6 bases). Per the germline V gene, CDR1 is DFQATT and CDR2 is SNEGSKA (reference sequence). Trimming removed 0 bases at V and 2 bases at J, with 17 bases between. This CDR3 comprises 17 residues. The CDR3 here is CSARDESGGRPYNEQFF. CDR3 nucleotide sequence: TGCAGTGCTAGAGATGAAAGCGGAGGGAGGCCCTACAATGAGCAGTTCTTC.

This clonotype was counted a few times. The J gene is TRBJ1-4, the V gene TRBV7-9, with 10 bases aligning to TRBD1. The CDR3 loop spans 16 amino acids. Unmatched junction bases numbered 7, after V lost 5 bases and J lost 4 bases. Germline-derived CDR1 and CDR2 are SEHNR and FQNEAQ (reference sequence). CDR3 DNA: TGTGCCAGCAGCCCGCAAGGGACAGGGGTTAATGAAAAACTGTTTTTT. Translating gives CASSPQGTGVNEKLFF.

This clonotype has a count of ten or more. J is TRBJ1-2 and V is TRBV28; 7 positions match TRBD1. The V gene's germline CDR1 is MDHEN and CDR2 SYDVKM. The V gene end was trimmed by 2 bases and the J gene end by 4 bases; junction bases not matched to a gene: 1. The CDR3 has 13 residues. The CDR3 bases are TGTGCCAGCAGTTTAAACAGGGGCTATGGCTACACCTTC. Its translation is CASSLNRGYGYTF.

The chain joins TRBV2 to TRBJ2-7, with D perhaps being TRBD1 or TRBD2 (5 bases each). Germline values: CDR1 SNHLY, CDR2 FYNNEI. The V end was cut by 4 bases, the J end by 2 bases, with 9 bases between. The CDR3 has 13 amino acids. The CDR3 nucleotides are TGTGCCAGCAGTGCCGGGACCCCCTACGAGCAGTACTTC. Translation: CASSAGTPYEQYF.

The chain is built from TRBV15 and TRBJ2-5; D tentatively fits TRBD1 or TRBD2 (6 bases each). Deletions cut 1 base from V and 5 bases from J, with 14 bases between. This CDR3 contains 15 residues. Looked up from germline, CDR1 is LNHNV and CDR2 is YYDKDF (reference sequence). The CDR3, as DNA: TGTGCCACCAGCAGAGCGGGGGCTCGTGGTGAGACCCAGTACTTC. Translating it yields CATSRAGARGETQYF.

The V call is TRBV14, the J call TRBJ1-6; D remains ambiguous. CDR3 length: 15 residues. The germline CDR1 and CDR2 sequences are SGHDN and FVKESK. Deletions cut 1 base from V and 3 bases from J, with 7 bases between. In nucleotides, the CDR3 is TGTGCCAGCAGCCAAGGCTACAGCTATAATTCACCCCTCCACTTT. Amino acid sequence: CASSQGYSYNSPLHF. Based on the CDR3 plus reference TRBV14 and TRBJ1-6, the full variable domain is EAGVTQFPSHSVIEKGQTVTLRCDPISGHDNLYWYRRVMGKEIKFLLHFVKESKQDESGMPNNRFLAERTGGTYSTLKVQPAELEDSGVYFCASSQGYSYNSPLHFGNGTRLTVT.

This clonotype has just one count. The chain employs TRBV15 and TRBJ2-3; maybe TRBD2 (6 bases). The V end lost 1 base, the J end lost 6 bases, and 17 bases lay between the germline ends. Germline CDR1 and CDR2: LNHNV and YYDKDF (reference sequence). This CDR3 region has 16 residues. CDR3 nucleotides: TGTGCCACCAGCAGAGCGGAGCGGGTTGGGCGGGATACGCAGTATTTT. As protein: CATSRAERVGRDTQYF.

J is TRBJ1-1 and V is TRBV10-3; the D gene is possibly TRBD1 (5 bases). The V gene lost 6 bases and the J gene lost 3 bases, with 20 bases spanning the gap. CDR1 is ENHRY and CDR2 is SYGVKD in the germline V gene. The CDR3 has 16 residues. CDR3 sequence reads: CAIREGPGPLDTEAFF. The CDR3 nucleotides read TGTGCCATCAGGGAGGGGCCAGGGCCCCTGGACACTGAAGCTTTCTTT.

This chain joins TRBV30 and TRBJ2-5, with D perhaps assigned TRBD1 or TRBD2 (6 bases each). The CDR3 sequence is 15 residues long. The ends were cut back, 2 bases at V and 2 bases at J, with 15 bases in the middle. From germline, CDR1 is GTSNPN and CDR2 SVGIG (reference sequence). CDR3 loop: CAWSRIWRGQETQYF. The CDR3 coding sequence is TGTGCCTGGAGTCGGATATGGAGGGGGCAAGAGACCCAGTACTTC.